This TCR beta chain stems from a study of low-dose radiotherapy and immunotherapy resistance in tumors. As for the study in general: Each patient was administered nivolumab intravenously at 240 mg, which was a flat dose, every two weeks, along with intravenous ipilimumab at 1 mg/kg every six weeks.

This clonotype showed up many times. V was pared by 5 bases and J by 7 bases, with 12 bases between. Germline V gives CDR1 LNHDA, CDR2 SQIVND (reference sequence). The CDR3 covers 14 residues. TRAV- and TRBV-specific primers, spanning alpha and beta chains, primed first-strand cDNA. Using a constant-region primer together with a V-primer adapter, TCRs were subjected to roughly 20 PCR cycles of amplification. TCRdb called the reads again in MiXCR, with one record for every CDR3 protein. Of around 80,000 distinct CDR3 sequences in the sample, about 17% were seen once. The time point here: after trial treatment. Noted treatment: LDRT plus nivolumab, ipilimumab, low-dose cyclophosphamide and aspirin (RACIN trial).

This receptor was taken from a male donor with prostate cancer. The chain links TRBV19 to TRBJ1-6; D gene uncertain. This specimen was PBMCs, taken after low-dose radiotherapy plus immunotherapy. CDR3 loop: CASSFGESNSPLHF. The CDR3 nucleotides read TGTGCCAGTAGTTTCGGGGAGTCGAATTCACCCCTCCACTTT.